This entry describes one T cell receptor (beta chain). Its antigen is unknown. This sample stems from a study of cytomegalovirus exposure and HLA in healthy donors. General study results and limits: A later analysis found most CMV-associated TCR beta chains apparently HLA-restricted. In a later analysis, DRB1 alleles had the most associated TCRs; HLA-C alleles the fewest. The study had only CMV serostatus as immune exposure information.

PCR amplification relied on 60 Vbeta primers (plus 13 Jbeta primers). Repertoires were generated with immunoSEQ multiplex PCR, while TCRdb's copy carries only in-frame clones and drops some. This sample has about 190,000 clones, with under 80% found just once. This clonotype originated in a man aged 25-45 years in good health and CMV-seropositive. What was sequenced was PBMCs.

CDR3 coding DNA: TGTGCCAGCTCCCCCCCGGCATCAGTCGGGGAAAAACTGTTTTTT. It translates to CASSPPASVGEKLFF. The chain has TRBV18 and TRBJ1-4; D gene uncertain. CDR3 length equals 15 residues. Trimming left V 6 bases short and J 8 bases short, with 19 bases between. Germline values: CDR1 KGHSH, CDR2 LQKENI.